These T cell receptor beta chains were read from a single sample in a study of vaccination effects on CD4 cells after COVID-19. Profiled with immunoSEQ multiplex PCR; TCRdb holds only in-frame clones, not every one. This table holds about 71,000 clones, about four fifths found once. Their antigens are not known. This specimen was CD4+ T cells from PBMCs cultured with SARS-CoV-2 spike peptides, taken before COVID-19 vaccination. The receptors stem from a human donor who received a COVID-19 vaccine. The CDR3 runs from the conserved cysteine through the conserved F or W. The D gene is left open where the match is weak. Size is stated for part of the rows, as once, few or many counts, or as a class when the clone is expanded.

CDR3 DNA: TGTGCCAGCAGCAACGACAGGAGGAACACTGAAGCTTTCTTT; CDR3 protein: CASSNDRRNTEAFF; D gene: NA; clone size: NA; V gene: TRBV7-9; J gene: TRBJ1-1
CDR3 DNA: TGTGCCAGCTCACCGAGCAGGTTCGAAGAGACCCAGTACTTC; CDR3 protein: CASSPSRFEETQYF; D gene: NA; clone size: NA; V gene: TRBV18; J gene: TRBJ2-5
CDR3 DNA: TGTGCCAGCAGTTTCCTTGGCGAAAAACTGTTTTTT; CDR3 protein: CASSFLGEKLFF; D gene: NA; clone size: NA; V gene: TRBV28; J gene: TRBJ1-4
CDR3 DNA: TGTGCCAGCAGCTATTCCTCGACGGTCCAGGAGACCCAGTACTTC; CDR3 protein: CASSYSSTVQETQYF; D gene: NA; clone size: NA; V gene: TRBV7-6; J gene: TRBJ2-5
CDR3 DNA: TGTGCCAGCAGCTTGGGCGGACGGAATGAGCAGTTCTTC; CDR3 protein: CASSLGGRNEQFF; D gene: NA; clone size: NA; V gene: TRBV11-3; J gene: TRBJ2-1
CDR3 DNA: TGTGCCAGCAGTCGTACTAGTGGGGGAGATACGCAGTATTTT; CDR3 protein: CASSRTSGGDTQYF; D gene: NA; clone size: NA; V gene: TRBV6-4; J gene: TRBJ2-3
CDR3 DNA: TGTGCCAGTAGTCTTTTCGGAGGACAGGGGGCGGACACTGAAGCTTTCTTT; CDR3 protein: CASSLFGGQGADTEAFF; D gene: TRBD1; clone size: NA; V gene: TRBV19; J gene: TRBJ1-1
CDR3 DNA: TGCGCCAGCAGCCAAGAGTGGCAGGGAGGCAATCAGCCCCAGCATTTT; CDR3 protein: CASSQEWQGGNQPQHF; D gene: NA; clone size: NA; V gene: TRBV4-1; J gene: TRBJ1-5
CDR3 DNA: TGTGCCAGCAGCTTGGGGTCAGCTAACTATGGCTACACCTTC; CDR3 protein: CASSLGSANYGYTF; D gene: NA; clone size: NA; V gene: TRBV5-4; J gene: TRBJ1-2
CDR3 DNA: TGTGCCAGCAGTCCAGCGGGACAGCGGTTTCAGCCCCAGCATTTT; CDR3 protein: CASSPAGQRFQPQHF; D gene: TRBD1; clone size: once; V gene: TRBV27; J gene: TRBJ1-5
CDR3 DNA: TGTGCCAGCAGAATATCAGTGACGAACCTAGCCAAAAACATTCAGTACTTC; CDR3 protein: CASRISVTNLAKNIQYF; D gene: NA; clone size: NA; V gene: TRBV7-2; J gene: TRBJ2-4
CDR3 DNA: TGCAGCGTTGACCTAAGCACAGATACGCAGTATTTT; CDR3 protein: CSVDLSTDTQYF; D gene: NA; clone size: NA; V gene: TRBV29-1; J gene: TRBJ2-3
CDR3 DNA: TGTGCCAGCAGCCAAGCGAGGGGGCGAGAGACCCAGTACTTC; CDR3 protein: CASSQARGRETQYF; D gene: TRBD1; clone size: NA; V gene: TRBV14; J gene: TRBJ2-5
CDR3 DNA: TGTGCCAGCAGCCATGAAGGGCGGACAGCGAACACTGAAGCTTTCTTT; CDR3 protein: CASSHEGRTANTEAFF; D gene: NA; clone size: NA; V gene: TRBV3-1/TRBV3-2; J gene: TRBJ1-1
CDR3 DNA: TGTGCCAGCAGCCCAGGGGGTAATGAGCAGTTCTTC; CDR3 protein: CASSPGGNEQFF; D gene: TRBD1; clone size: NA; V gene: TRBV6-4; J gene: TRBJ2-1
CDR3 DNA: TGTGCCAGCAGCTTCGGCTTCTCTGGGGCCAACGTCCTGACTTTC; CDR3 protein: CASSFGFSGANVLTF; D gene: NA; clone size: NA; V gene: TRBV5-6; J gene: TRBJ2-6
CDR3 DNA: TGTGCCAGCAGGAATACGGGACAGGGCGATGAGCAGTTCTTC; CDR3 protein: CASRNTGQGDEQFF; D gene: TRBD1; clone size: few; V gene: TRBV3-1/TRBV3-2; J gene: TRBJ2-1
CDR3 DNA: TGTGCCAGCAGCTTAGTTAACCCCAGGGTCACTGAAGCTTTCTTT; CDR3 protein: CASSLVNPRVTEAFF; D gene: NA; clone size: NA; V gene: TRBV7-2; J gene: TRBJ1-1
CDR3 DNA: TGTGCCAGCAGTGGATCAGGGTTGGGCAATCAGCCCCAGCATTTT; CDR3 protein: CASSGSGLGNQPQHF; D gene: NA; clone size: once; V gene: TRBV2; J gene: TRBJ1-5
CDR3 DNA: TGTGCCAGCAGGCCCAAGGGGCGCCGGGCTGAAGCTTTCTTT; CDR3 protein: CASRPKGRRAEAFF; D gene: NA; clone size: once; V gene: TRBV28; J gene: TRBJ1-1
CDR3 DNA: TGTGCCAGCAGTGAGACAGATACGCAGTATTTT; CDR3 protein: CASSETDTQYF; D gene: NA; clone size: NA; V gene: TRBV2; J gene: TRBJ2-3
CDR3 DNA: TGTGCCAGCTCACCAATAGGCCCGGGACAGGGGGATTTGTCGCAGTTCTTC; CDR3 protein: CASSPIGPGQGDLSQFF; D gene: TRBD1; clone size: NA; V gene: TRBV18; J gene: TRBJ2-1